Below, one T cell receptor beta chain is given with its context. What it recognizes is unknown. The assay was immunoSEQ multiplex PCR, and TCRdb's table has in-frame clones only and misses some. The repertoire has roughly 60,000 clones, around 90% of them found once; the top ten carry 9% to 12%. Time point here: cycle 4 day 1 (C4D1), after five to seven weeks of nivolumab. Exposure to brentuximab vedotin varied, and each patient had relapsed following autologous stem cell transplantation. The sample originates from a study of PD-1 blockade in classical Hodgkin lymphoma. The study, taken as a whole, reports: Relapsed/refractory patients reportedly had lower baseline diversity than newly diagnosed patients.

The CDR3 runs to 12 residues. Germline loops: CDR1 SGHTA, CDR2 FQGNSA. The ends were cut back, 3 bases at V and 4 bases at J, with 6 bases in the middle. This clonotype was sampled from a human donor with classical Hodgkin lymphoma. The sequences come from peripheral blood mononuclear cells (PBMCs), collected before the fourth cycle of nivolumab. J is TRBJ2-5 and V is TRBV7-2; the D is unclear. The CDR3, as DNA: TGTGCCAGCAGCTTGACCCCAGAGACCCAGTACTTC. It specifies CASSLTPETQYF.